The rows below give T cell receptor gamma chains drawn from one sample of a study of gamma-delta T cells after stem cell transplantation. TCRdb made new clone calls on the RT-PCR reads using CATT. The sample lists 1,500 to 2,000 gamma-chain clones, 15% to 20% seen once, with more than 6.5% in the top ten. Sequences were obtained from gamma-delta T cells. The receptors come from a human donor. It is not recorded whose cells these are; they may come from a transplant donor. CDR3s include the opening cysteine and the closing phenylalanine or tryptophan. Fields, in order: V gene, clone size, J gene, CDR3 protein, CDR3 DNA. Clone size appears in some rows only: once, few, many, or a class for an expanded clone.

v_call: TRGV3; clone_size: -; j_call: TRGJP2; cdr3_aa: CATWDRRGSDWIKTF; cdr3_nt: TGTGCCACCTGGGACAGGCGTGGTAGTGATTGGATCAAGACGTTC
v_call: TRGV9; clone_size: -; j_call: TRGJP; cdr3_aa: CALWEVLELGKKIKVF; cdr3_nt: TGTGCCTTGTGGGAGGTTCTAGAGTTGGGCAAAAAAATCAAGGTATTT
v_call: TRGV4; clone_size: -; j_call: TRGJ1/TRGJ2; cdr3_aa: CATWDGHPNDYKKLF; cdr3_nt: TGTGCCACCTGGGACGGGCATCCGAATGATTATAAGAAACTCTTT
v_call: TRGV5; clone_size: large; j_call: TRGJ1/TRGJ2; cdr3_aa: CATWDRLLRYYKKLF; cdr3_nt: TGTGCCACCTGGGACAGGCTCCTGAGGTATTATAAGAAACTCTTT
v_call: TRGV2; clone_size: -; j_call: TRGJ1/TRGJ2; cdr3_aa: CATVPYYKKLF; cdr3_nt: TGTGCCACCGTTCCTTATTATAAGAAACTCTTT
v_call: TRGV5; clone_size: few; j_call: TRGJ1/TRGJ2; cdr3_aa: CTTWDRPSNYYKKLF; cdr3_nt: TGTACCACCTGGGACAGGCCTTCGAATTATTATAAGAAACTCTTT
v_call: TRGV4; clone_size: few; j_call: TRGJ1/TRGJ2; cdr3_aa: CATWDLHYYKKLF; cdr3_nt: TGTGCCACCTGGGATCTCCATTATTATAAGAAACTCTTT
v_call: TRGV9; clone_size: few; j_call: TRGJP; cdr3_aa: CALWEEQELGKKIKVF; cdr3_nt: TGTGCCTTGTGGGAGGAACAAGAGTTGGGCAAAAAAATCAAGGTATTT
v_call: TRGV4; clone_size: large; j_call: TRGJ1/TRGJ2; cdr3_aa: CATWDGHYKKLF; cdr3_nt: TGTGCCACCTGGGATGGGCATTATAAGAAACTCTTT
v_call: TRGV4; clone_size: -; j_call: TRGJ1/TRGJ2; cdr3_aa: CATWDGLLNYYKKLF; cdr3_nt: TGTGCCACCTGGGATGGGCTGCTGAATTATTATAAGAAACTCTTT
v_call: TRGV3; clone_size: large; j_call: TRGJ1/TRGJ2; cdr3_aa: CATWDPYYKKLF; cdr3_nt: TGTGCCACCTGGGACCCTTATTATAAGAAACTCTTT
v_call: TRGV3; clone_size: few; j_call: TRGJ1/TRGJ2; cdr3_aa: CATWDRRRYYKKLF; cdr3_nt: TGTGCCACCTGGGACAGGCGTCGATATTATAAGAAACTCTTT
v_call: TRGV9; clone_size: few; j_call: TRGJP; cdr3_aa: CALWESQELGKKIKVF; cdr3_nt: TGTGCCTTGTGGGAGTCGCAAGAGTTGGGTAAAAAAATCAAGGTATTT
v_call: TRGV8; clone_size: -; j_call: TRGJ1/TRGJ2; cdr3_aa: CATWDMDYKKLF; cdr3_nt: TGTGCCACCTGGGATATGGATTATAAGAAACTCTTT
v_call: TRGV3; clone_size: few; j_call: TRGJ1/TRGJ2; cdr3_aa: CATWDARRADYYKKLF; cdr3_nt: TGTGCCACCTGGGACGCCCGGCGTGCTGATTATTATAAGAAACTCTTT
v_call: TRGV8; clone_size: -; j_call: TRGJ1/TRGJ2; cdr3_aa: CAINYYKKLF; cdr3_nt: TGTGCTATAAATTATTATAAGAAACTCTTT
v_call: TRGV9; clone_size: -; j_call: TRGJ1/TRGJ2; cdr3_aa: CALWDSDKKLF; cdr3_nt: TGTGCCTTGTGGGACTCCGATAAGAAACTCTTT
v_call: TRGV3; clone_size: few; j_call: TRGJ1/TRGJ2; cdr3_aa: CATWDRPNYYKKLF; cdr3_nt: TGTGCCACCTGGGACAGGCCAAATTATTATAAGAAACTCTTT
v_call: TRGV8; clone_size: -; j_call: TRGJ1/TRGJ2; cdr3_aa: CATWGYKKLF; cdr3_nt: TGTGCCACCTGGGGCTATAAGAAACTCTTT
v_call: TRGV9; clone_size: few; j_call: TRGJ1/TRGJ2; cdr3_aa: CALWVNYYKKLF; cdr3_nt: TGTGCCTTGTGGGTGAATTATTATAAGAAACTCTTT
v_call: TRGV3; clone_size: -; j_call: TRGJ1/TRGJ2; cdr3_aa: CATWDSTPGIYKKLF; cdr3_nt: TGTGCCACCTGGGACAGTACTCCTGGAATTTATAAGAAACTCTTT
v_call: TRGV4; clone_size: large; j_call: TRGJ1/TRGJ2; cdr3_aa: CATWDGLGVKLF; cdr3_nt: TGTGCCACCTGGGATGGGCTCGGTGTGAAACTCTTT
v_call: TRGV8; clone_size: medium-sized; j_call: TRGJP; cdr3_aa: CATWDLELGKKIKVF; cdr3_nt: TGTGCCACCTGGGATCTGGAGTTGGGCAAAAAAATCAAGGTATTT
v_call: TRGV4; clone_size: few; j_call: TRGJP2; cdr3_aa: CATWQSSDWIKTF; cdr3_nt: TGTGCCACCTGGCAAAGTAGTGATTGGATCAAGACGTTT
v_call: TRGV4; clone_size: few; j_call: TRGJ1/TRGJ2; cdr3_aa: CATWDGPNYYKKLF; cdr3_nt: TGTGCCACCTGGGATGGTCCGAATTATTATAAGAAACTCTTT
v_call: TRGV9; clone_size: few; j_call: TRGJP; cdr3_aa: CALWEVAQELGKKIKVF; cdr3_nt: TGTGCCTTGTGGGAGGTGGCGCAAGAGTTGGGCAAAAAAATCAAGGTATTT
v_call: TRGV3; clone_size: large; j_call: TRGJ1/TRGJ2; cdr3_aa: CATWDIVNYYKKLF; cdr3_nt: TGTGCCACCTGGGACATAGTGAATTATTATAAGAAACTCTTT